Shown below are 8 T cell receptor beta chains from a single sample sequenced in a study of blood T cell repertoires in COVID-19. TCRdb keeps only in-frame clones here, not all; method: immunoSEQ multiplex PCR. Counted here are 190,000 or so clones, 88% occurring once; the ten biggest clones make up about 4.1%. The sequencing input was peripheral blood. Receptor source: a woman under 40 with acute or convalescent COVID-19.

The genes are TRBV27 and TRBJ1-6; D remains unclear. Trimming pared 1 base from V and 10 bases from J, leaving 5 bases between. This CDR3 region has 12 residues. Germline V gene lookup returns CDR1 MNHEY and CDR2 SMNVEV (reference sequence). The CDR3 loop is CASSLLGSPLHF. The DNA of the CDR3 is TGTGCCAGCAGTTTATTGGGCTCACCCCTCCACTTT.

This clone was counted between two and nine times. V is TRBV28 and J is TRBJ1-2; D is ambiguous. This CDR3 is built from 15 residues. Deletions cut 4 bases from V and 9 bases from J, with 21 bases between. Germline loops: CDR1 MDHEN, CDR2 SYDVKM. CDR3 in amino acids: CASSSIGKRAGSYTF. Written as DNA, the CDR3 is TGTGCCAGCAGTTCCATCGGGAAGCGGGCAGGTAGCTACACCTTC.

This chain links TRBV28 with TRBJ2-4; possible D gene TRBD2, 6 bases. Trimming removed 8 bases at V and 6 bases at J, with 17 bases between. The CDR3 loop spans 14 amino acids. Germline CDR1 reads MDHEN; CDR2 reads SYDVKM. The CDR3 is CASPFRLEGNIQYF. The CDR3, as DNA: TGTGCCAGCCCCTTTAGACTAGAAGGAAACATTCAGTACTTC.

V and J are TRBV3-1 (or the pseudogene TRBV3-2) and TRBJ2-1, with 7 bases lining up with TRBD1. J lost 0 bases, V lost 5 bases, and 10 bases had no gene match. Per germline, CDR1 LGHDT and CDR2 YNNKEL (reference sequence). This CDR3 spans 17 amino acids. The CDR3 is CASSTRQGRNSYNEQFF. DNA for the CDR3: TGTGCCAGCAGCACCCGACAGGGAAGGAACTCCTACAATGAGCAGTTCTTC.

V usage is TRBV5-4 and J usage is TRBJ2-2, with 9 positions matching TRBD1. V dropped 4 bases and J dropped 5; count of bases not matched to a gene: 15. The CDR3 totals 18 residues. The germline V gene has CDR1 SGHNT and CDR2 YYREEE (reference sequence). CDR3 DNA: TGTGCCAGCAGCCTCTGGCCGGCGGGACAGGGAATAACCGGGGAGCTGTTTTTT. This translates into CASSLWPAGQGITGELFF.

V usage is TRBV28 and J usage is TRBJ2-1; no definite D call. The V gene's germline CDR1 is MDHEN and CDR2 SYDVKM. CDR3 length equals 12 residues. V gave up 6 bases and J gave up 3 bases, with 6 bases separating them. CDR3 amino acids: CASRSGYNEQFF. The CDR3 nucleotides read TGTGCCAGCAGGTCCGGCTACAATGAGCAGTTCTTC.

This chain uses TRBV7-9 with TRBJ1-3; D is uncertain. Germline V gives CDR1 SEHNR, CDR2 FQNEAQ (reference sequence). The V and J ends lost 6 bases and 0 bases respectively, with 6 bases between them. CDR3 length equals 13 residues. CDR3 sequence reads: CASRPSSGNTIYF. CDR3 bases: TGTGCCAGCAGACCCAGCTCTGGAAACACCATATATTTT.

The chain combines TRBV28 with TRBJ1-1, with TRBD1 matching over 8 bases. The CDR3 length is 16 residues. Germline lookup yields CDR1 MDHEN and CDR2 SYDVKM. J was trimmed by 3 bases and V by 3 bases; bases with no gene match: 9. The CDR3 DNA is TGTGCCAGCAGTTTGGCAGGGGGCGCGGGGGACACTGAAGCTTTCTTT. Translated: CASSLAGGAGDTEAFF.